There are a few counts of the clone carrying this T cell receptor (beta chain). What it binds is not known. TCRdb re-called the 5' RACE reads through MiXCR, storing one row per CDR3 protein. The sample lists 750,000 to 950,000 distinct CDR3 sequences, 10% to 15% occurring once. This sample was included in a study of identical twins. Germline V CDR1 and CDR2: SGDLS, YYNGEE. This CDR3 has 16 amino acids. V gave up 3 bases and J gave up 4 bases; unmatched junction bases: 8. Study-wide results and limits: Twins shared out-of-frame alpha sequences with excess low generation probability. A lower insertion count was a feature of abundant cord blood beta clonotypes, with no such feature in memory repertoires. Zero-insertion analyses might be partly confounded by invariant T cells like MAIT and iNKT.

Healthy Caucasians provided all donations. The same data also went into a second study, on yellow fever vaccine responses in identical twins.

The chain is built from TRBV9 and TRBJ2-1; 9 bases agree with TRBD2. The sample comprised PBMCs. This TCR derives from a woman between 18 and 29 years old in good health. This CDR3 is CASSDASGTIYNEQFF. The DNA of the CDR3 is TGTGCCAGCAGCGACGCTAGCGGGACTATATACAATGAGCAGTTCTTC.